The clone carrying this T cell receptor (beta chain) was recorded at least ten times. At one end, the junction sequence differs from germline, possibly due to a read error. These data originate in a study of early T cells in non-severe SARS-CoV-2 infection. TCRdb recomputed calls from the 5' RACE reads with MiXCR, one row per CDR3 protein. Of about 48,000 distinct CDR3 sequences in the sample, around 7.7% are singletons; the top ten hold under 6.5%. CDR3 length: 13 residues. Germline CDR1 is SGHTA and CDR2 is FQGNSA. This chain links TRBV7-2 with TRBJ1-1, with TRBD1 matching 9 bases. Source material: whole blood. This TCR was sampled from an adult who was a healthcare worker with PCR-confirmed SARS-CoV-2 infection or an uninfected control (not recorded which). CDR3 residues: CASSLGTGTEAFF. The CDR3 coding sequence is TGTGCCAGCAGTTTAGGGACAGGGACTGAAGCTTTCTTT.